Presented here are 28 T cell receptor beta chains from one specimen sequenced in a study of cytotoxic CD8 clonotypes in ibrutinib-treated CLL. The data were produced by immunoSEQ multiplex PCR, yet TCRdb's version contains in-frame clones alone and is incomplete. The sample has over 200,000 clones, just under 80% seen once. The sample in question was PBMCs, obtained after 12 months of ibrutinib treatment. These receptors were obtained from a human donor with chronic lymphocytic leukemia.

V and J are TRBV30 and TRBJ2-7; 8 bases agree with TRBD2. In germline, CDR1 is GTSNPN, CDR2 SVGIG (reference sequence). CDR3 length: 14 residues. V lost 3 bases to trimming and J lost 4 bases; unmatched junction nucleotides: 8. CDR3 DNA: TGTGCCTGGAGGACGGGGGGGACCAGATACGAGCAGTACTTC. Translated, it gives CAWRTGGTRYEQYF.

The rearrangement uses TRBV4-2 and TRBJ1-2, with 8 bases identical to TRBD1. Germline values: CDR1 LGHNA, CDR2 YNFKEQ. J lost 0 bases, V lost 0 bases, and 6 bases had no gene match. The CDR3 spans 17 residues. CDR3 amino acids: CASSQEGGTGANYGYTF. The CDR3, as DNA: TGTGCCAGCAGCCAAGAAGGGGGGACAGGAGCTAACTATGGCTACACCTTC.

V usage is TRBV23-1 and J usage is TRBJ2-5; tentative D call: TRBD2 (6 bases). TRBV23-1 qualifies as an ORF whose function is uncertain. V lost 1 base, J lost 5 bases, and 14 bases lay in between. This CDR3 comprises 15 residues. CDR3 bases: TGCGCCAGCAGTCAATGCAGGGAGGTAGAGGAGACCCAGTACTTC. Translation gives CASSQCREVEETQYF.

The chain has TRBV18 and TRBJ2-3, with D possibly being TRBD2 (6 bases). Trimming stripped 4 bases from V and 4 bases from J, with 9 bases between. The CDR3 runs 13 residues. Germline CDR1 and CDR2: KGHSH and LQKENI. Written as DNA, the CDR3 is TGTGCCAGCTCACTGACTAGGCCAGATACGCAGTATTTT. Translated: CASSLTRPDTQYF.

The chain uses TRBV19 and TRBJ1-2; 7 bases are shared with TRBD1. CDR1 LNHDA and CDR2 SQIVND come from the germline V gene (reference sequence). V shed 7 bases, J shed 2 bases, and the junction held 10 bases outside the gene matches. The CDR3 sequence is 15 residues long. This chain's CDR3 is CASTDESTGNYGYTF. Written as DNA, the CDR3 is TGTGCCAGTACCGATGAATCGACAGGGAACTATGGCTACACCTTC.

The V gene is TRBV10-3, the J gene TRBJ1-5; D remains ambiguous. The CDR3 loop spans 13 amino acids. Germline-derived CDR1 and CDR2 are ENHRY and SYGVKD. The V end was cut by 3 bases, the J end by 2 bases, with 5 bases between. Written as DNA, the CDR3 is TGTGCCATCAGTGATGGGGGCAATCAGCCCCAGCATTTT. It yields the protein CAISDGGNQPQHF.

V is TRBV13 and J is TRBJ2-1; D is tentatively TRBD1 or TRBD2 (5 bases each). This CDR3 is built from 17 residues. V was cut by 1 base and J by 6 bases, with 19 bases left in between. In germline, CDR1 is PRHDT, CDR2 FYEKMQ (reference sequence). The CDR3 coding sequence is TGTGCCAGCAGCTTAGAATCGGGGCTCATCCGGGGCAATGAGCAGTTCTTC. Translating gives CASSLESGLIRGNEQFF.

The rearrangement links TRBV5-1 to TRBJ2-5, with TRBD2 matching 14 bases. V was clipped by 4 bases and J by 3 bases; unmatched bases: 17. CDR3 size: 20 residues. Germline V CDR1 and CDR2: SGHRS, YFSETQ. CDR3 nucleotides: TGCGCCAGCAGCACACCGGGACTAGCGGGAGTTGATGGAATTAAAGAGACCCAGTACTTC. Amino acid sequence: CASSTPGLAGVDGIKETQYF.

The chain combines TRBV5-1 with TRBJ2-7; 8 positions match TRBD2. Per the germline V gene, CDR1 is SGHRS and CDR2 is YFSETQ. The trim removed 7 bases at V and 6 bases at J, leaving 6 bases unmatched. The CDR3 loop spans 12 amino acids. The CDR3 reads CASSELAAEQYF. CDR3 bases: TGCGCCAGCTCTGAACTAGCGGCCGAGCAGTACTTC.

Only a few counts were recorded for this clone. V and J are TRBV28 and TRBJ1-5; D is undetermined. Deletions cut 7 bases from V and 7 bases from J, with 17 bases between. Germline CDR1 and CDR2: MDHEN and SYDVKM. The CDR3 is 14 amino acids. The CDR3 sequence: CASINTGTGQPQHF. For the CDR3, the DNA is TGTGCCAGCATAAATACGGGTACGGGCCAGCCCCAGCATTTT. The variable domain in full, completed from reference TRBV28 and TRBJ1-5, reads DVKVTQSSRYLVKRTGEKVFLECVQDMDHENMFWYRQDPGLGLRLIYFSYDVKMKEKGDIPEGYSVSREKKERFSLILESASTNQTSMYLCASINTGTGQPQHFGDGTRLSIL.

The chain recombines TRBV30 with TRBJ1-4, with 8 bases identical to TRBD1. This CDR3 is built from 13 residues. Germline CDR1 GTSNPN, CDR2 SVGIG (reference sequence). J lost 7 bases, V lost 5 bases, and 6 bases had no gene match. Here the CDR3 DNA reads TGTGCCTGGGGGGGGACAGGACGTGAAAAACTGTTTTTT. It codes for CAWGGTGREKLFF. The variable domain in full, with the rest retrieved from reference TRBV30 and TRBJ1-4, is SQTIHQWPATLVQPVGSPLSLECTVEGTSNPNLYWYRQAAGRGLQLLFYSVGIGQISSEVPQNLSASRPQDRQFILSSKKLLLSDSGFYLCAWGGTGREKLFFGSGTQLSVL.

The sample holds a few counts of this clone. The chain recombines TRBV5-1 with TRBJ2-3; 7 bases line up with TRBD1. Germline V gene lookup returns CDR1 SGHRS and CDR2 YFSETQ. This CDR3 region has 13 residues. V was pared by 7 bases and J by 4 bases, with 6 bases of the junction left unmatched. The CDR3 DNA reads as TGCGCCAGCCAGCGACAGGGATCAGATACGCAGTATTTT. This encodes CASQRQGSDTQYF. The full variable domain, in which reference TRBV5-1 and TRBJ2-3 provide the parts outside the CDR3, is KAGVTQTPRYLIKTRGQQVTLSCSPISGHRSVSWYQQTPGQGLQFLFEYFSETQRNKGNFPGRFSGRQFSNSRSEMNVSTLELGDSALYLCASQRQGSDTQYFGPGTRLTVL.

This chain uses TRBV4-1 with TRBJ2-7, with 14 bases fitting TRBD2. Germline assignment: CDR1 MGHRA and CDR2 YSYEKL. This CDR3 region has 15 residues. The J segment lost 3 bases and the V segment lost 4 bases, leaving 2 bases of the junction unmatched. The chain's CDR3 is CASSPGLAGDYEQYF. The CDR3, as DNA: TGCGCCAGCAGCCCGGGACTAGCGGGGGACTACGAGCAGTACTTC.

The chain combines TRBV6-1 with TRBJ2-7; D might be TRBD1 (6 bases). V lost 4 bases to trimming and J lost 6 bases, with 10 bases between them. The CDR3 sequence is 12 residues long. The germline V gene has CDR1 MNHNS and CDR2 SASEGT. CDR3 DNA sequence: TGTGCCAGCAGTGCAGGGGTCTCCGAGCAGTACTTC. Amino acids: CASSAGVSEQYF.

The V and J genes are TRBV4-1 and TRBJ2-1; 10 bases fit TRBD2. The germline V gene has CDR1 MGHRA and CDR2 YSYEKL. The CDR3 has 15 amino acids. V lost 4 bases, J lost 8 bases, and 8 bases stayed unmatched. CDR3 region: CASSPRTSGFDEQFF. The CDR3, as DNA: TGCGCCAGCAGCCCAAGGACTAGCGGTTTCGATGAGCAGTTCTTC.

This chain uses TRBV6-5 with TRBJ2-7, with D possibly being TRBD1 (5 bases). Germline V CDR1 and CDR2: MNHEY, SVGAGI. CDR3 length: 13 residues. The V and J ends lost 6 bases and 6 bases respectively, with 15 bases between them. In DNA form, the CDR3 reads TGTGCCAGCAGCCAATCGACAGTTCTCGAGCAGTACTTC. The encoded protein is CASSQSTVLEQYF.

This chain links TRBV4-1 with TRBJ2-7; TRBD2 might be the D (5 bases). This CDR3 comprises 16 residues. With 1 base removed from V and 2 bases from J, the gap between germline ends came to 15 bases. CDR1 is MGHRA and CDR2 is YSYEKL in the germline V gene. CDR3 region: CASSQGQALATYEQYF. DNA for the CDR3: TGCGCCAGCAGCCAAGGGCAGGCCCTAGCCACCTACGAGCAGTACTTC.

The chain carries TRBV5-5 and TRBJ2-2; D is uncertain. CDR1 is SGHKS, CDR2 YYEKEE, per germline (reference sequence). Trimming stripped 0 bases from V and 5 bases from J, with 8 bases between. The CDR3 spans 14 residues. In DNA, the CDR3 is TGTGCCAGCAGCTTGGTTGGCCCGACCGGGGAGCTGTTTTTT. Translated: CASSLVGPTGELFF.

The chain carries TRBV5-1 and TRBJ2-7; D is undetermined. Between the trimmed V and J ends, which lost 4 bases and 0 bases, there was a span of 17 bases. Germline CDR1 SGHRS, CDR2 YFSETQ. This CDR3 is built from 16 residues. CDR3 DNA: TGCGCCAGCAGCGATTACCCGGGTAGTAGCTCCTACGAGCAGTACTTC. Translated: CASSDYPGSSSYEQYF.

CDR3 bases: TGTGCCAGCAGTCGCCGGGCGCGGAAGGAAAAACTGTTTTTT. It specifies CASSRRARKEKLFF. J is TRBJ1-4 and V is TRBV6-4; D is undetermined. Trimming left V 5 bases short and J 8 bases short, with 15 bases between. Germline V gene data show CDR1 as MRHNA and CDR2 as SNTAGT. This CDR3 has 14 residues.

This CDR3 is CASSNPGQGSEQYF. CDR3 sequence (DNA): TGTGCCAGCAGTAACCCGGGACAGGGGTCCGAGCAGTACTTC. This chain joins TRBV28 and TRBJ2-7; 10 bases align to TRBD1. This CDR3 region has 14 residues. V shed 5 bases and J 6 bases; nucleotides not matched to a gene: 7. CDR1 is MDHEN and CDR2 is SYDVKM in the germline V gene.

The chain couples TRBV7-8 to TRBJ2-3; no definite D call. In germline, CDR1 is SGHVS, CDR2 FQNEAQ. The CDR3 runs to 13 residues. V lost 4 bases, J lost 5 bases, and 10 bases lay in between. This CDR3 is CASSSRYRDTQYF. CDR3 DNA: TGTGCCAGCAGCTCTAGGTACCGAGATACGCAGTATTTT.

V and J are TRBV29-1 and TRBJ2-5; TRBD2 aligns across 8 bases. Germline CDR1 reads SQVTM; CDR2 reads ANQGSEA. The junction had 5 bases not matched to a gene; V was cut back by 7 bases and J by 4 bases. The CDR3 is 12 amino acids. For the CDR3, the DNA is TGCAGCGCCGACACTAGCGGAGAGACCCAGTACTTC. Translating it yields CSADTSGETQYF.

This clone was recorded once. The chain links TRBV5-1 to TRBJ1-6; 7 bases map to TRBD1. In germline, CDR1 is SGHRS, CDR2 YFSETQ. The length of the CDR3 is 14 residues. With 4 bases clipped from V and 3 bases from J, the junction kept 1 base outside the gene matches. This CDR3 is CASSRQGYNSPLHF. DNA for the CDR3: TGCGCCAGCAGCCGACAGGGCTATAATTCACCCCTCCACTTT.

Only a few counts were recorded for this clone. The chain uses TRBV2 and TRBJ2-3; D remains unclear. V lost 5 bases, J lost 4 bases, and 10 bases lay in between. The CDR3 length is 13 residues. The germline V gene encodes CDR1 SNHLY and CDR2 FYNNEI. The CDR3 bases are TGTGCCAGCAGTACCCCGGAGTCAGATACGCAGTATTTT. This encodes CASSTPESDTQYF.

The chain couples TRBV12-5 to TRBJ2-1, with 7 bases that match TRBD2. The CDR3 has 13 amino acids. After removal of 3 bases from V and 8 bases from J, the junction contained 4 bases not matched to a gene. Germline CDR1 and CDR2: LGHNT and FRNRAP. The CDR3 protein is CASGFGGGDEQFF. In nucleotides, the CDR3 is TGTGCTAGTGGTTTCGGTGGGGGGGATGAGCAGTTCTTC.

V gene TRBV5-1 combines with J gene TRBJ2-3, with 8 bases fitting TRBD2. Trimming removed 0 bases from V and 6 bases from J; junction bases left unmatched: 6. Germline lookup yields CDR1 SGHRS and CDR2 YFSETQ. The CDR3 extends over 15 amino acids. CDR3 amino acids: CASSLAGGPADTQYF. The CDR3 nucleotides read TGCGCCAGCAGCTTGGCGGGAGGGCCTGCCGATACGCAGTATTTT.

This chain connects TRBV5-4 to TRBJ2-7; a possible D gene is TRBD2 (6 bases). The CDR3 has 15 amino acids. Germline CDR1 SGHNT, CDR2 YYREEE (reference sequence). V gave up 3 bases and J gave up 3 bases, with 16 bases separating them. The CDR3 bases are TGTGCCAGCAGCTCCCCCACGGAGGGAATCTACGAGCAGTACTTC. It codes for CASSSPTEGIYEQYF.